The rows below give T cell receptor beta chains drawn from one sample of a study of blood T cells in healthy people across ages. TCRdb fed the 5' RACE reads into MiXCR, producing one record per CDR3 protein. The sample records 350,000 to 450,000 distinct CDR3 sequences, about 49% being singletons. Sequencing was done on a sample of blood. These TCRs come from a man between 60 and 75 years old in good health. Each CDR3 is given without its conserved first and last residue. The order of the fields is V gene, CDR3 protein.

V gene: TRBV5-1; CDR3 protein: ASQRDCEQY
V gene: TRBV7-3; CDR3 protein: TSSNRGSYNEQF
V gene: TRBV7-2; CDR3 protein: ASSNGQGWLEKLF
V gene: TRBV4-3; CDR3 protein: ASSQGSGKGNEQF
V gene: TRBV6-2/TRBV6-3; CDR3 protein: ASRPSGSFYEQY
V gene: TRBV7-2; CDR3 protein: ASSLRRNQETQY
V gene: TRBV18; CDR3 protein: ASSSQDNYGYT
V gene: TRBV4-1; CDR3 protein: ASSQAPTPSDETQY
V gene: TRBV29-1; CDR3 protein: SVQDYEQY
V gene: TRBV27; CDR3 protein: ASSPVPGTSAHNEQF
V gene: TRBV7-2; CDR3 protein: ASSLAGTSGSTYEQY
V gene: TRBV7-2; CDR3 protein: ASSLKGRGRKTQF
V gene: TRBV20-1; CDR3 protein: SARETSGSNYEQY
V gene: TRBV4-2; CDR3 protein: ASSLPGQGTDTQY
V gene: TRBV6-2/TRBV6-3; CDR3 protein: ASSASGPGNIQY
V gene: TRBV28; CDR3 protein: ASSPFGTGGLATGANVLT
V gene: TRBV4-2; CDR3 protein: ASSQGTSGGADTQY
V gene: TRBV7-3; CDR3 protein: ASSFLSGRAETQY
V gene: TRBV5-1; CDR3 protein: ASSWTSGGNNEQF
V gene: TRBV7-2; CDR3 protein: ASSLESGINEQF
V gene: TRBV12-3/TRBV12-4; CDR3 protein: ASSPPLAGKETQY
V gene: TRBV4-3; CDR3 protein: ASSHAEGHEQF
V gene: TRBV6-2/TRBV6-3; CDR3 protein: ASSRDRGLLGTEAF
V gene: TRBV11-2; CDR3 protein: ASSSIRGAGGYT
V gene: TRBV12-3/TRBV12-4; CDR3 protein: ASSLATPYEQY
V gene: TRBV20-1; CDR3 protein: SASPIGGGRYTDTQY
V gene: TRBV20-1; CDR3 protein: SADTSGGTDTQY
V gene: TRBV7-9; CDR3 protein: ASSVGQMGYEQY
V gene: TRBV7-2; CDR3 protein: ASSLVDTGELF
V gene: TRBV20-1; CDR3 protein: SAGRGVNEQF
V gene: TRBV20-1; CDR3 protein: SALTVQETQY
V gene: TRBV28; CDR3 protein: ASSPPGGGTEAF
V gene: TRBV28; CDR3 protein: ASSAGQDLSRQY
V gene: TRBV20-1; CDR3 protein: SARVGDGGTQY
V gene: TRBV29-1; CDR3 protein: SVALGQGSVNYGYT
V gene: TRBV20-1; CDR3 protein: SAGAASDSLPNEQF
V gene: TRBV29-1; CDR3 protein: SVDSTDTQY
V gene: TRBV2; CDR3 protein: ASRAAGLAGGDTQY
V gene: TRBV6-6; CDR3 protein: ASSYGGLYEQY
V gene: TRBV6-2/TRBV6-3; CDR3 protein: ASKNGPRTQY
V gene: TRBV2; CDR3 protein: ASSPTVNEQF
V gene: TRBV24-1; CDR3 protein: ATSEPSEGTDTQY
V gene: TRBV5-1; CDR3 protein: ASSLSGRDSPLH
V gene: TRBV20-1; CDR3 protein: SARDAERGTGNTIY
V gene: TRBV18; CDR3 protein: ASSPRGRETGYT
V gene: TRBV12-3/TRBV12-4; CDR3 protein: ASRPGLAGLYEQY
V gene: TRBV6-2/TRBV6-3; CDR3 protein: ASSKGRLSYEQY
V gene: TRBV4-3; CDR3 protein: ASSQRGTGSQY
V gene: TRBV20-1; CDR3 protein: SASQGTSNEQY
V gene: TRBV5-1; CDR3 protein: ASSSAGGEGSPLH
V gene: TRBV7-6; CDR3 protein: ASSSLGQGSYEQY
V gene: TRBV5-1; CDR3 protein: ASSRTSGVGSGTDTQY
V gene: TRBV5-1; CDR3 protein: ASSPLMRCEQF
V gene: TRBV29-1; CDR3 protein: SVARGTGLGYEQY
V gene: TRBV9; CDR3 protein: ASTPDPSYNEQF
V gene: TRBV6-1; CDR3 protein: ASRPTGVDTQY
V gene: TRBV2; CDR3 protein: ASRILAKNIQY
V gene: TRBV4-1; CDR3 protein: ASSQAGTSGQETQY
V gene: TRBV20-1; CDR3 protein: SARQPTNEKLF